The 2 T cell receptor beta chains in this list originate from one sample, sequenced in a study of blood T cell repertoires in COVID-19. Assay: immunoSEQ multiplex PCR; the TCRdb copy retains only in-frame clones and omits some. The sample lists around 300,000 clones, 75% to 90% seen once, with 3% in the top ten. The sequencing sample was made of peripheral blood. The receptors come from a woman aged 25 to 39 with active or convalescent COVID-19.

This chain connects TRBV30 to TRBJ2-3; the match to TRBD1 covers 7 bases. This CDR3 has 14 amino acids. CDR1 GTSNPN and CDR2 SVGIG come from the germline V gene (reference sequence). V was clipped by 1 base and J by 1 base; unmatched bases: 2. The CDR3 nucleotides read TGTGCCTGGAGTGGGGACAGAGGCACAGATACGCAGTATTTT. Protein product: CAWSGDRGTDTQYF.

The V and J genes are TRBV29-1 and TRBJ1-5; a possible D gene is TRBD1 (5 bases). This CDR3 contains 13 residues. The germline CDR1 and CDR2 sequences are SQVTM and ANQGSEA. V dropped 1 base and J dropped 7 bases, with 11 bases sitting between them. The CDR3 reads CSVEGREGQPQHF. DNA of the CDR3: TGCAGCGTTGAAGGCAGGGAGGGCCAGCCCCAGCATTTT.